This TCR beta chain was captured in a study of T cells and Merkel cell carcinoma outcomes. Study-wide findings and caveats: Merkel cell carcinoma outcomes were reportedly predicted by repertoire and T-cell density.

Germline V CDR1 and CDR2: SGHTA, FQGNSA. The CDR3 spans 16 residues. V lost 5 bases to trimming and J lost 5 bases; unmatched junction nucleotides: 12. This clone was seen just once. Its antigen remains unidentified. Method: immunoSEQ multiplex PCR; TCRdb's copy keeps in-frame clones and lacks some. Of roughly 11,000 clones listed, 95% to 96% are singletons. Sequencing used tumor tissue from Merkel cell carcinoma. The clonotype originates from a human donor with Merkel cell carcinoma. The chain uses TRBV7-2 and TRBJ1-1; the match to TRBD1 covers 9 bases. CDR3 amino acids: CASSPPRDRVATEAFF. As DNA, the CDR3 is TGTGCCAGCAGCCCGCCTCGGGACAGGGTCGCAACTGAAGCTTTCTTT.